This TCR beta chain came from a study of cytomegalovirus exposure and HLA in healthy donors. As for this clone: Its antigen is undetermined.

The V gene lost 4 bases and the J gene lost 5 bases, with 8 bases spanning the gap. The CDR3 contains 12 residues. Germline lookup yields CDR1 SGHVS and CDR2 FQNEAQ. The PCR had 60 Vbeta and 13 Jbeta primers. Original processing methods: Unique TCR beta chains numbered approximately 80 million in a later analysis, with roughly 11 million shared. TCRdb keeps only in-frame clones here, not all; method: immunoSEQ multiplex PCR. D and trimming were read from the DNA, whereas the V and J calls and clone size are those reported in that table. The repertoire holds some 130,000 clones, 72% seen once, with less than 5% in the top ten. Study findings and constraints: Within a later analysis, the majority of CMV-associated TCR beta chains appeared HLA-restricted. Among TCR beta chains, those listed as cytomegalovirus-associated numbered more than 150. V- and J-gene trimming of TCR beta was linked (in a later analysis) to a missense DCLRE1C variant.

Specimen: PBMCs. The clonotype comes from a man in his forties or fifties in good health and CMV-seropositive. This sequence joins TRBV7-8 and TRBJ1-2; D gene unclear. CDR3 sequence: CASSSYRYGYTF. The CDR3 DNA is TGTGCCAGCAGCTCCTACCGATATGGCTACACCTTC.